Listed here is a single T cell receptor (beta chain). Assay used: immunoSEQ multiplex PCR; TCRdb lists only in-frame clones, some missing. The data contain roughly 100,000 clones, over 75% of them singletons. The source of the sample is a study of blood T cell repertoires in COVID-19. The length of the CDR3 is 13 residues. Germline CDR1 reads SGHAT; CDR2 reads FQNNGV. The trim removed 0 bases at V and 15 bases at J, leaving 7 bases unmatched. The specimen was peripheral blood. The origin of this receptor is a human donor in a cohort sampled during active COVID-19. The chain carries TRBV11-2 and TRBJ2-1; 8 bases match TRBD1. The CDR3 DNA follows: TGTGCCAGCAGCTTAGACCTCAGGGGGCCTCGGTTCTTC. It is translated as CASSLDLRGPRFF.